This entry describes one T cell receptor beta chain. This clone's antigen is unknown. The input lacks base qualities; no much larger clone sits a single base away. Patients with a history of autoimmune disease or receiving systemic immunosuppression were excluded from the trial. Peripheral blood for TCR sequencing was collected from all dose cohorts at baseline, on cycle 4 day 1, and on cycle 7 day 1. Samples were obtained from an open-label, multicenter, first-in-human phase I dose-escalation trial of ivuxolimab. Adults with locally advanced or metastatic head and neck squamous cell, hepatocellular, melanoma or renal cell carcinoma were enrolled in the trial. Before TCR sequencing, CD4+ T cells and CD8+ T cells from peripheral blood were sorted into separate populations. Genomic DNA was isolated from the sorted cells so that the TCRbeta CDR3 region could be sequenced. The immunoSEQ Assay was used for sequencing of TCRbeta CDR3 regions. TCRdb took over this immuneACCESS table, retaining in-frame rearrangements with V and J assigned. Such tables are incomplete; in checked studies, under half of the missing clones stem from an unresolved V gene, and the remainder is unexplained. The sample contains roughly 110,000 clones, under 95% of them found a single time. The ten most abundant clones make up approximately 1.3% of the sample.

The CDR3 covers 14 residues, taking in both the cysteine and the phenylalanine. Of the read, only the CDR3 DNA is kept; its 42 bases are in frame from base 1. V loses 6 bases of germline sequence and J loses 0 bases, and the interval between the two ends is 8 bases. The germline V gene encodes CDR1 MNHEY and CDR2 SVGAGI. The source of the sample is a study of OX40 agonist ivuxolimab in advanced cancers. About the full investigation: Ivuxolimab, which targeted the costimulatory receptor OX40 (CD134), was an agonistic, fully human IgG2 monoclonal antibody. Intravenous ivuxolimab was administered to patients every 2 weeks at six dose levels: 0.01, 0.1, 0.3, 1.5, 3 and 10 mg/kg. Of the 52 patients in dose escalation, around 20 had hepatocellular carcinoma, approximately 15 had melanoma, 9 had renal cell carcinoma and 9 had head and neck cancer. The dose-escalation cohort was roughly 87% male with a mean age of approximately 60 years, ranging from roughly 20 to 80. Patients were allowed to have had prior anti-PD-1, anti-PD-L1 or anti-CTLA-4 therapy, and approximately 37% of the dose-escalation patients had been treated with checkpoint inhibitors. Partial responses were achieved by three dose-escalation patients, of whom one had hepatocellular carcinoma and two had cutaneous melanoma. The purpose of peripheral TCRbeta sequencing was to test whether ivuxolimab changed TCR sequence diversity and led to clonal T-cell expansion. The paper covers the monotherapy dose-escalation part of the phase I ivuxolimab trial, which included N ≈ 57 patients. Summary of the overall study and its limitations: Low levels of normalized T-cell clonal expansion were also shown by some nonresponding patients. The antigen specificity of the peripheral T cells that underwent clonal expansion was not determined. After ivuxolimab, expanded clones were on average more numerous among CD8+ T cells than among CD4+ T cells. Partial responders in the 0.1-3.0 mg/kg groups had among the lowest normalized peripheral clonal expansion, especially among CD8+ T cells. At doses of 0.1 to 3.0 mg/kg, clonal expansion of both CD4+ and CD8+ blood T cells was observed from baseline to week 6.

The sequence is built from TRBV6-5 and TRBJ2-2; no D segment can be confidently identified. The sample here was CD4+ or CD8+ T cells sorted from blood, taken in a trial of the OX40 agonist ivuxolimab. The source of this sequence is an adult with an advanced solid tumor such as melanoma, head and neck, liver or kidney cancer. Here the CDR3 is given as CASREPTNTGELFF. The nucleotide sequence reads TGTGCCAGCAGGGAGCCTACGAACACCGGGGAGCTGTTTTTT.